The 13 T cell receptor beta chains given below trace back to one sample, sequenced in a study of cytomegalovirus exposure and HLA in healthy donors. The primer mix had 60 Vbeta and 13 Jbeta primers. Only in-frame clones appear in the TCRdb table, and some are missing; sequencing was by immunoSEQ multiplex PCR. This table has under 200,000 clones, approximately 82% appearing once. Sequencing was carried out using PBMCs. Receptor source: a male donor in good health and CMV-seronegative.

The chain couples TRBV6-5 to TRBJ2-2; 8 bases are shared with TRBD2. Trimming at V came to 8 bases and at J to 0 bases, leaving 2 bases not matched to a gene. The CDR3 covers 14 residues. Germline CDR1 reads MNHEY; CDR2 reads SVGAGI. CDR3 residues: CASPSGPNTGELFF. The CDR3 DNA follows: TGTGCCAGCCCTAGCGGGCCGAACACCGGGGAGCTGTTTTTT.

This clone was seen a few times. The chain is built from TRBV18 and TRBJ2-3; TRBD2 is a possible D gene (6 bases). The length of the CDR3 is 14 residues. Trimming pared 3 bases from V and 5 bases from J, leaving 12 bases between. CDR1 KGHSH and CDR2 LQKENI come from the germline V gene. For the CDR3, the DNA is TGTGCCAGCTCACCGGGACTTGGCCGAGATACGCAGTATTTT. It encodes CASSPGLGRDTQYF. Complete variable domain (other parts from reference TRBV18 and TRBJ2-3): NAGVMQNPRHLVRRRGQEARLRCSPMKGHSHVYWYRQLPEEGLKFMVYLQKENIIDESGMPKERFSAEFPKEGPSILRIQQVVRGDSAAYFCASSPGLGRDTQYFGPGTRLTVL.

This clone was counted a single time. V and J are TRBV6-5 and TRBJ2-5, with D possibly TRBD1 on 6 matching bases. The CDR3 sequence is 14 residues long. The germline V gene has CDR1 MNHEY and CDR2 SVGAGI. Between the trimmed V and J ends, which lost 2 bases and 5 bases, there was a span of 12 bases. The CDR3 protein is CASSYGTKSETQYF. The CDR3 DNA reads TGTGCCAGCAGTTACGGGACAAAGTCGGAGACCCAGTACTTC.

The rearrangement joins TRBV30 to TRBJ2-2; 10 nucleotides line up with TRBD2. Germline CDR1 and CDR2: GTSNPN and SVGIG (reference sequence). This CDR3 contains 15 residues. The ends lost 7 bases at V and 4 bases at J; junction bases unmatched: 9. In DNA form, the CDR3 reads TGTGCCTTGAGCGGGAGGGCCCCGGCCACCGGGGAGCTGTTTTTT. Residues: CALSGRAPATGELFF.

The chain employs TRBV30 and TRBJ2-2, with D possibly being TRBD2 (5 bases). Trimming left V 2 bases short and J 3 bases short, with 13 bases between. The germline CDR1 and CDR2 sequences are GTSNPN and SVGIG (reference sequence). CDR3 length: 15 amino acids. CDR3 DNA sequence: TGTGCCTGGAGTCTGAGGGATCGCGACACCGGGGAGCTGTTTTTT. It yields the protein CAWSLRDRDTGELFF.

The V call is TRBV5-1, the J call TRBJ2-1; TRBD2 aligns across 10 bases. The CDR3 runs to 14 residues. The ends lost 7 bases at V and 9 bases at J; junction bases unmatched: 10. Germline V gene data show CDR1 as SGHRS and CDR2 as YFSETQ. The CDR3 spells CASAVVAGGGEQFF. The CDR3 nucleotides read TGCGCCAGCGCGGTGGTAGCGGGGGGCGGTGAGCAGTTCTTC.

The chain employs TRBV7-2 and TRBJ2-5, with D possibly matching TRBD2 (5 bases). In germline, CDR1 is SGHTA, CDR2 FQGNSA. The CDR3 is made up of 11 amino acids. The V and J ends lost 8 bases and 4 bases respectively, with 8 bases between them. The CDR3 DNA reads TGTGCCAGCGAGGCGGGAGAGACCCAGTACTTC. It translates to CASEAGETQYF.

CDR3 nucleotides: TGTGCCAGCAGCCAAAGGACGGGCCAGGGTCAGCCCCAGCATTTT. Its translation: CASSQRTGQGQPQHF. The V gene is TRBV16, the J gene TRBJ1-5; the D gene is possibly TRBD1 (5 bases). Germline CDR1 KGHSY, CDR2 FQNENV. V was pared by 2 bases and J by 6 bases, with 14 bases between. There are 15 residues in the CDR3.

Written as DNA, the CDR3 is TGTGCCAGCTCACCAAGGTCGGGGGTGGATGAAAAACTGTTTTTT. Its translation: CASSPRSGVDEKLFF. The V and J genes are TRBV18 and TRBJ1-4; possibly TRBD1 for D (5 bases). Trimming shortened V by 2 bases and J by 6 bases, and 13 bases separated the two germline ends. Germline V gene sequence: CDR1 KGHSH, CDR2 LQKENI. The CDR3 has 15 residues.

The chain couples TRBV12-5 to TRBJ2-5, with no clear D. The CDR3 is 11 residues long. Germline values: CDR1 LGHNT, CDR2 FRNRAP. V was cut by 3 bases and J by 5 bases, with 4 bases left in between. The CDR3 DNA follows: TGTGCTAGTGGTTTCGGTGAGACCCAGTACTTC. Amino acid sequence: CASGFGETQYF.

The chain recombines TRBV12-5 with TRBJ2-7; D not certain. With 4 bases removed from V and 4 bases from J, the gap between germline ends came to 8 bases. CDR1 is LGHNT, CDR2 FRNRAP, per germline. The CDR3 is made up of 12 amino acids. The CDR3 here is CASGSTLYEQYF. CDR3 nucleotides: TGTGCTAGTGGTTCAACACTATACGAGCAGTACTTC.

J is TRBJ2-1 and V is TRBV7-3; a weak D match, TRBD2 (6 bases). CDR3 size: 15 residues. Germline lookup yields CDR1 SGHTA and CDR2 FQGTGA. V lost 4 bases, J lost 2 bases, and 12 bases lay in between. The CDR3 reads CASSSSGSPYNEQFF. CDR3 DNA: TGTGCCAGCAGCTCATCCGGGAGCCCCTACAATGAGCAGTTCTTC.

This clone occurred once. The CDR3 loop is CASSVTASGAKNIQYF. In DNA form, the CDR3 reads TGTGCCAGCAGCGTAACGGCGTCGGGGGCCAAAAACATTCAGTACTTC. The chain uses TRBV9 and TRBJ2-4; the D gene is possibly TRBD2 (5 bases). The CDR3 runs 16 residues. Germline CDR1 and CDR2: SGDLS and YYNGEE. Trimming removed 1 base at V and 1 base at J, with 12 bases between.